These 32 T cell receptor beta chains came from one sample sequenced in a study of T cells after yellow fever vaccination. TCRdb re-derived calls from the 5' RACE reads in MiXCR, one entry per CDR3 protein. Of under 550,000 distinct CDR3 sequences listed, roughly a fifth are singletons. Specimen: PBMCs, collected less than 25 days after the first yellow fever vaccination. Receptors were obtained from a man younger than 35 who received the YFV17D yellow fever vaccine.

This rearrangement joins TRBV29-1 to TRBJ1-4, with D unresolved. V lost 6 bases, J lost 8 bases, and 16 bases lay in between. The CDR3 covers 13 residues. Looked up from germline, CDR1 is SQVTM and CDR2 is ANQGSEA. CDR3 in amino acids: CSVSLGLGEKLFF. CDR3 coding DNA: TGCAGCGTATCGTTAGGGCTGGGGGAAAAACTGTTTTTT. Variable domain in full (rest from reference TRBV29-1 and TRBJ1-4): SAVISQKPSRDICQRGTSLTIQCQVDSQVTMMFWYRQQPGQSLTLIATANQGSEATYESGFVIDKFPISRPNLTFSTLTVSNMSPEDSSIYLCSVSLGLGEKLFFGSGTQLSVL.

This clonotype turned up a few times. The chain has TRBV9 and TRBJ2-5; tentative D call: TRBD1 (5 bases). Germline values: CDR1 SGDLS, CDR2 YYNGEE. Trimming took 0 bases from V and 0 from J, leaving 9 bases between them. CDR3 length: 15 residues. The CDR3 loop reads CASSVGQTYQETQYF. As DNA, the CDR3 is TGTGCCAGCAGCGTAGGACAGACCTACCAAGAGACCCAGTACTTC.

Written as DNA, the CDR3 is TGTGCCAGCAGCTTGGGGAAGGGGGACTACGAGCAGTACTTC. Protein product: CASSLGKGDYEQYF. The chain employs TRBV5-4 and TRBJ2-7; D might be TRBD1 (6 bases). The CDR3 spans 14 residues. V was cut by 0 bases and J by 3 bases, with 10 bases left in between. In germline, CDR1 is SGHNT, CDR2 YYREEE (reference sequence).

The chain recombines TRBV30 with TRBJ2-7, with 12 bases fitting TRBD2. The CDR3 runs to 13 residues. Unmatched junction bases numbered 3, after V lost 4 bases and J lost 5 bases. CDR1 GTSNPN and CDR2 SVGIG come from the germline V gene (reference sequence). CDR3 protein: CAWTSGGADEQYF. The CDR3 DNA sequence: TGTGCCTGGACTAGCGGGGGGGCCGACGAGCAGTACTTC.

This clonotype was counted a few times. For the CDR3, the DNA is TGTGCCAGTAGTATAGTCGGGGGGCCGGACACAGATACGCAGTATTTT. Its protein product is CASSIVGGPDTDTQYF. The chain employs TRBV19 and TRBJ2-3; perhaps TRBD2 as D (7 bases). The CDR3 is 16 amino acids. With 1 base removed from V and 2 bases from J, the gap between germline ends came to 13 bases. In germline, CDR1 is LNHDA, CDR2 SQIVND (reference sequence).

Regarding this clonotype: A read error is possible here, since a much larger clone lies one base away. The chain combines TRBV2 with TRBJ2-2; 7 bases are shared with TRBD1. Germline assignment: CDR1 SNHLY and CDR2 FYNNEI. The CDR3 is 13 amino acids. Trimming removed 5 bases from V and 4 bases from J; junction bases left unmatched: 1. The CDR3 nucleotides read TGTGCCAGCAGTACAGGGGTCACCGGGGAGCTGTTTTTT. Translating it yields CASSTGVTGELFF.

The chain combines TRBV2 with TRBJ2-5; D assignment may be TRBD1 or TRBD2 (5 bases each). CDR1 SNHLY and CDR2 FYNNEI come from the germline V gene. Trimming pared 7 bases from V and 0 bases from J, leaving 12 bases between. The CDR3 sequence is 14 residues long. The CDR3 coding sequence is TGTGCCAGCAAATTTGGGGGAAACCAAGAGACCCAGTACTTC. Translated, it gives CASKFGGNQETQYF.

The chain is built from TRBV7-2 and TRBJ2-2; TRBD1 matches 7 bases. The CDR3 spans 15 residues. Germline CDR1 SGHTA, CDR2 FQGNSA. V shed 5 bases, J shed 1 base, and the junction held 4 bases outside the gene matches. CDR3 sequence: CASSGDSRNTGELFF. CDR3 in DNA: TGTGCCAGCAGCGGGGACAGCCGGAACACCGGGGAGCTGTTTTTT. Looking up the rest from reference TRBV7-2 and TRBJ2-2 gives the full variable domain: GAGVSQSPSNKVTEKGKDVELRCDPISGHTALYWYRQSLGQGLEFLIYFQGNSAPDKSGLPSDRFSAERTGGSVSTLTIQRTQQEDSAVYLCASSGDSRNTGELFFGEGSRLTVL.

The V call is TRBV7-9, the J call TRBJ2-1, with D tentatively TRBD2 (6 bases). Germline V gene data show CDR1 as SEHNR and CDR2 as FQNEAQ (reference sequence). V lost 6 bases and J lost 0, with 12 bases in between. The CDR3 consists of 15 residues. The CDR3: CASSPSASSYNEQFF. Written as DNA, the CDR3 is TGTGCCAGCAGTCCTAGCGCCAGCTCCTACAATGAGCAGTTCTTC.

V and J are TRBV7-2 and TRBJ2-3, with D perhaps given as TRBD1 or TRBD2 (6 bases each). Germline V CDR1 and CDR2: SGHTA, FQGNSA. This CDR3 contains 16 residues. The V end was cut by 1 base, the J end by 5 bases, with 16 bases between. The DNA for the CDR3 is TGTGCCAGCAGCTTAGTTCTAGGGGGGCCGGGAGATACGCAGTATTTT. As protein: CASSLVLGGPGDTQYF.

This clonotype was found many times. The CDR3 DNA follows: TGCAGTGGGGAAGACAGGGTCCTTCGTGAGCAGTACTTC. Translation gives CSGEDRVLREQYF. This chain links TRBV20-1 with TRBJ2-7; 7 bases align to TRBD1. Germline-derived CDR1 and CDR2 are DFQATT and SNEGSKA (reference sequence). The V segment lost 7 bases and the J segment 7 bases; nucleotides outside the gene matches: 13. This CDR3 spans 13 amino acids.

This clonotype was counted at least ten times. CDR3 bases: TGTGCCAGCAACCGTCCGGGGTCCCCCTACAATGAGCAGTTCTTC. Protein product: CASNRPGSPYNEQFF. The chain employs TRBV12-3 or TRBV12-4 and TRBJ2-1; maybe TRBD2 (5 bases). The length of the CDR3 is 15 residues. V shed 7 bases and J shed 2 bases, with 15 bases lying between them.

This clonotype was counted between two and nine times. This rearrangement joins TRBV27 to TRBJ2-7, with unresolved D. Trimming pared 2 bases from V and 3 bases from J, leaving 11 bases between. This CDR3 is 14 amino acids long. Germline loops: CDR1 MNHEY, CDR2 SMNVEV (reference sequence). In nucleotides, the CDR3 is TGTGCCAGCAGTTTACTGGGCGCGGACTACGAGCAGTACTTC. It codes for CASSLLGADYEQYF.

The CDR3 loop is CATSDLGDTEAFF. The DNA of the CDR3 is TGTGCCACCAGTGACCTAGGGGACACTGAAGCTTTCTTT. The rearrangement joins TRBV24-1 to TRBJ1-1, with D tentatively TRBD1 (5 bases). Germline CDR1 and CDR2: KGHDR and SFDVKD. The CDR3 is 13 residues long. The V gene lost 4 bases and the J gene lost 3 bases, with 8 bases spanning the gap.

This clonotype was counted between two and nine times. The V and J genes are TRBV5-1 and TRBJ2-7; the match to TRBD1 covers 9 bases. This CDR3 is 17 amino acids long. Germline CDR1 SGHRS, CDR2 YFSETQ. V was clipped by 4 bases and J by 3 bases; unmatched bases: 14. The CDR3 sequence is CASSPGQGKASFYEQYF. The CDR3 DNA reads TGCGCCAGCAGCCCCGGACAGGGGAAGGCTAGTTTCTACGAGCAGTACTTC.

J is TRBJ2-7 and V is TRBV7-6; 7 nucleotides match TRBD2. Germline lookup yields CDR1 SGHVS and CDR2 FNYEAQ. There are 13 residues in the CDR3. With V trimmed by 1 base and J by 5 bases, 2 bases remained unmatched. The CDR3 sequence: CASSLGTSDEQYF. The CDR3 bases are TGTGCCAGCAGCTTAGGTACTAGCGACGAGCAGTACTTC. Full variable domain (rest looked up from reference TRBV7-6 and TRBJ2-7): GAGVSQSPRYKVTKRGQDVALRCDPISGHVSLYWYRQALGQGPEFLTYFNYEAQQDKSGLPNDRFSAERPEGSISTLTIQRTEQRDSAMYRCASSLGTSDEQYFGPGTRLTVT.

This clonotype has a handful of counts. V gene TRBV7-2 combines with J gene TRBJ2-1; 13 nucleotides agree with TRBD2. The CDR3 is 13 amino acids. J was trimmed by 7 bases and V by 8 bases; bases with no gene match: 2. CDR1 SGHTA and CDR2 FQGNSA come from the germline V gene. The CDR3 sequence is CASGLAGVNEQFF. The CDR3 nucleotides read TGTGCCAGCGGACTAGCGGGGGTTAATGAGCAGTTCTTC.

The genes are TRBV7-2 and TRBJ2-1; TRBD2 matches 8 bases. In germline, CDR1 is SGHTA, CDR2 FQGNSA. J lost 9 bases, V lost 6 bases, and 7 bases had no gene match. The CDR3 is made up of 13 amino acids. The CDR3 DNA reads TGTGCCAGCAGTAAACGGGGGGGCCCTGAGCAGTTCTTC. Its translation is CASSKRGGPEQFF.

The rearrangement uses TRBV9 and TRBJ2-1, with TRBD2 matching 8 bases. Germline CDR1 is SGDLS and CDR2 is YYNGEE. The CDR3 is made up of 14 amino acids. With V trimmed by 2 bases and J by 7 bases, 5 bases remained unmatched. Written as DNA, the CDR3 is TGTGCCAGCAGCGTGGCGGGGGGATCGAATGAGCAGTTCTTC. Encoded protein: CASSVAGGSNEQFF.

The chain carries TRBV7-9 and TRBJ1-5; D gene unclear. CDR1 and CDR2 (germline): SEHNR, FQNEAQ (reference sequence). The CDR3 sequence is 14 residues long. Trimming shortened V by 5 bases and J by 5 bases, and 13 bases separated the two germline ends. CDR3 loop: CASSPSGLDQPQHF. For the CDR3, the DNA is TGTGCCAGCAGCCCCTCGGGTCTCGATCAGCCCCAGCATTTT.

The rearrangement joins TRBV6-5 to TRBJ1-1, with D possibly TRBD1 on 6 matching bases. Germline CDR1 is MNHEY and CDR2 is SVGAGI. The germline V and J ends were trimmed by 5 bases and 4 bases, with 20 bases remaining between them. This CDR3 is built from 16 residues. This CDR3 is CASSTAGGHGGTEAFF. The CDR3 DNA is TGTGCCAGCAGTACCGCCGGGGGCCATGGCGGCACTGAAGCTTTCTTT.

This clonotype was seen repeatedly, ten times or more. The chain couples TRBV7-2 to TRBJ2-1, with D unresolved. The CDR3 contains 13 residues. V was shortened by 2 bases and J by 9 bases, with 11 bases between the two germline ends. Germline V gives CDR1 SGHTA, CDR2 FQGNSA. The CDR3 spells CASSLTPSGEQFF. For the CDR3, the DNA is TGTGCCAGCAGCTTAACCCCCTCGGGTGAGCAGTTCTTC.

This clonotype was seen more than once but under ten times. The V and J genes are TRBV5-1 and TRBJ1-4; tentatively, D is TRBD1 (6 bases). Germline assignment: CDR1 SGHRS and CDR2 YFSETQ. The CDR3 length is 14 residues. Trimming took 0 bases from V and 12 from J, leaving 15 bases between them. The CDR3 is CASSLDPGDFELFF. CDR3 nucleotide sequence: TGCGCCAGCAGCTTGGATCCAGGGGACTTCGAACTGTTTTTT.

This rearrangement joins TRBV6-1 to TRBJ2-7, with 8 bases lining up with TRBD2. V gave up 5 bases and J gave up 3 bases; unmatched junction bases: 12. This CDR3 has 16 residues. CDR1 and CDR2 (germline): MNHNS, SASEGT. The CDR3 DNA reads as TGTGCCAGCAGTACCCATAGCGGGGCTTCTAACTACGAGCAGTACGTC. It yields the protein CASSTHSGASNYEQYV.

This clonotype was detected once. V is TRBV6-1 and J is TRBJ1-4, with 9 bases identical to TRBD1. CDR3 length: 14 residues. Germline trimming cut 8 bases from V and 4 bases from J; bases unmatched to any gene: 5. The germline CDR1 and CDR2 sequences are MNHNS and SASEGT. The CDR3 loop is CASGGTGFNEKLFF. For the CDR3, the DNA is TGTGCCAGCGGCGGGACAGGGTTTAATGAAAAACTGTTTTTT.

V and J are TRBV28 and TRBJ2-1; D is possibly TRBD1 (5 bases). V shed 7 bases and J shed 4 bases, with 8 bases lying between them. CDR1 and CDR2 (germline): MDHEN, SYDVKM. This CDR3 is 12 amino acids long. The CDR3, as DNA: TGTGCCAGCACCACAGGTTACAATGAGCAGTTCTTC. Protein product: CASTTGYNEQFF. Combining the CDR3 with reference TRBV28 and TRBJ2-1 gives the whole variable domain DVKVTQSSRYLVKRTGEKVFLECVQDMDHENMFWYRQDPGLGLRLIYFSYDVKMKEKGDIPEGYSVSREKKERFSLILESASTNQTSMYLCASTTGYNEQFFGPGTRLTVL.

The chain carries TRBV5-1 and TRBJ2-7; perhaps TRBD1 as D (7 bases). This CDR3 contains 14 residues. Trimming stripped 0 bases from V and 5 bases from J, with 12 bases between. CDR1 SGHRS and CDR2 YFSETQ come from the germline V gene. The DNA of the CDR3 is TGCGCCAGCAGCTTGGTGCAGGGGGGCGACGAGCAGTACTTC. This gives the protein CASSLVQGGDEQYF. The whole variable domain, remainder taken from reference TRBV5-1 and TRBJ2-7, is KAGVTQTPRYLIKTRGQQVTLSCSPISGHRSVSWYQQTPGQGLQFLFEYFSETQRNKGNFPGRFSGRQFSNSRSEMNVSTLELGDSALYLCASSLVQGGDEQYFGPGTRLTVT.

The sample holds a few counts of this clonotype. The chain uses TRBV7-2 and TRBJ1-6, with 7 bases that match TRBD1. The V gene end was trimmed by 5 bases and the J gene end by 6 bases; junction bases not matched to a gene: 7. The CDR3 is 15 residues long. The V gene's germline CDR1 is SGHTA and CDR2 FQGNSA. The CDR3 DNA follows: TGTGCCAGCAGCCCCCGACAGGGATCTAATTCACCCCTCCACTTT. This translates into CASSPRQGSNSPLHF.

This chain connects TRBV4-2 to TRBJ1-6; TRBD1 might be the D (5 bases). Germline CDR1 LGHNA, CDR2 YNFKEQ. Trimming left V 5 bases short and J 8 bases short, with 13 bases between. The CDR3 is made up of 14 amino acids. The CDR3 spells CASSSGTRDSPLHF. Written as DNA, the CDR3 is TGTGCCAGCAGCTCCGGGACTCGCGATTCACCCCTCCACTTT.

The DNA of the CDR3 is TGTGCCAGCACCTCAGACAATGAGCAGTTCTTC. Translated, it gives CASTSDNEQFF. V gene TRBV6-2 or TRBV6-3 combines with J gene TRBJ2-1; D is unresolved. Trimming removed 7 bases at V and 5 bases at J, with 6 bases between. Germline lookup yields CDR1 MNHEY and CDR2 SVGEGT. There are 11 residues in the CDR3.

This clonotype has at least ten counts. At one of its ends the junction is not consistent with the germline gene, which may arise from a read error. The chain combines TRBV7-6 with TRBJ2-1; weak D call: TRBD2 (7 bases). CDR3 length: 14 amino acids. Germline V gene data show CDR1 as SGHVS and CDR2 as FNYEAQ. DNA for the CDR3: TGTGCCAGCAGCTTAGAGGGGGGGGTTAGCCCGAATATCTTC. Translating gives CASSLEGGVSPNIF.

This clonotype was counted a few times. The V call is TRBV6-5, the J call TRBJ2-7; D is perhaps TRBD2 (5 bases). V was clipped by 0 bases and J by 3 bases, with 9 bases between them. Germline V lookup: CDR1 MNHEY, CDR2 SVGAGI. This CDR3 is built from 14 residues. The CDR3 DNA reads TGTGCCAGCAGTTACTCCCCCGGGGTCTACGAGCAGTACTTC. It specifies CASSYSPGVYEQYF.